This record looks at one T cell receptor beta chain sequence and its context. Its antigen is currently unknown. Several immunoSEQ plates received, in even portions, the genomic DNA of each subset. TCRdb's table, derived via immunoSEQ multiplex PCR, lists solely in-frame clones and lacks some. The table shows 2 million to 3 million clones, with approximately 93% occurring only once. V was pared by 0 bases and J by 9 bases, with 2 bases of the junction left unmatched. This CDR3 is 15 amino acids long. Germline V gives CDR1 SGHRS, CDR2 YFSETQ. The data derive from a study of shared clonotypes between healthy human individuals. The study's findings and limits: Rarefaction revealed incomplete sorted-subset sequencing despite large depth.

Sequencing used naive CD4+ T cells from PBMCs. Documented subset: CD45RA+ positively selected. The chain employs TRBV5-1 and TRBJ2-1, with 14 bases that match TRBD2. This receptor was taken from a man between 18 and 35 years old in good health. Some clones in this sample may be carry-over from other donors' samples. CDR3 in amino acids: CASSLGLAGGFEQFF. CDR3 coding DNA: TGCGCCAGCAGCTTGGGACTAGCGGGAGGGTTTGAGCAGTTCTTC.